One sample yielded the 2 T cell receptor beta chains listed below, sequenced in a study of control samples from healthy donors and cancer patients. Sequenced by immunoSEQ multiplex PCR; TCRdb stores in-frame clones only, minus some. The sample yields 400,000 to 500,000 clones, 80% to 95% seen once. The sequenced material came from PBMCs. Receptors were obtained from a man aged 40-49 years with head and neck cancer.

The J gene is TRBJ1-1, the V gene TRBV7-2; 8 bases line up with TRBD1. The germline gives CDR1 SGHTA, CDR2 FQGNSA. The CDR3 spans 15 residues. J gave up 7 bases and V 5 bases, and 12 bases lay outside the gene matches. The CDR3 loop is CASSITTGAQYEAFF. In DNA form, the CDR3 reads TGTGCCAGCAGCATAACGACAGGGGCCCAATATGAAGCTTTCTTT.

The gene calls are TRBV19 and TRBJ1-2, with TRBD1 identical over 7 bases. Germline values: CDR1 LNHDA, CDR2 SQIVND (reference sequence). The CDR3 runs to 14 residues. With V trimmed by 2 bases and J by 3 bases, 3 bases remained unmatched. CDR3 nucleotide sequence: TGTGCCAGTAGTATACAGCAGGGGGACTATGGCTACACCTTC. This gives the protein CASSIQQGDYGYTF.